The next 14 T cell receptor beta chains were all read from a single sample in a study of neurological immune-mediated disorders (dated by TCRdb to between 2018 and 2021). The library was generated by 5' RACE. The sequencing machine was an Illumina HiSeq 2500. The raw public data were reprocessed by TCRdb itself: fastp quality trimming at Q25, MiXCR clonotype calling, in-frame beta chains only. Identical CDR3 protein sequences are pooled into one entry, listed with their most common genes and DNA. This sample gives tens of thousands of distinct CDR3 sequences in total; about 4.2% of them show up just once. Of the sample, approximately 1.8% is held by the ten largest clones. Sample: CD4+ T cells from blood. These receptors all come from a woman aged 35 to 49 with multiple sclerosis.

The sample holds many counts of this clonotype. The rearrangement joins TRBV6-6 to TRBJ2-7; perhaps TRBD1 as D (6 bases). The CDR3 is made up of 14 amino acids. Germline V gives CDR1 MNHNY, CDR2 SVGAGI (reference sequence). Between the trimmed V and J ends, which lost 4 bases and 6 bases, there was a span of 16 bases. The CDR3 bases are TGTGCCAGCAGTTGGACAGTCGCGAATAGCGAGCAGTACTTC. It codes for CASSWTVANSEQYF.

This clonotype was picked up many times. CDR3 region: CAISKRGQRDGYTF. CDR3 DNA sequence: TGTGCCATCAGTAAAAGGGGACAAAGGGATGGCTACACCTTC. The gene calls are TRBV10-3 and TRBJ1-2; D possibly corresponds to TRBD1 (6 bases). The V gene lost 5 bases and the J gene lost 6 bases, with 16 bases spanning the gap. This CDR3 has 14 amino acids. Looked up from germline, CDR1 is ENHRY and CDR2 is SYGVKD.

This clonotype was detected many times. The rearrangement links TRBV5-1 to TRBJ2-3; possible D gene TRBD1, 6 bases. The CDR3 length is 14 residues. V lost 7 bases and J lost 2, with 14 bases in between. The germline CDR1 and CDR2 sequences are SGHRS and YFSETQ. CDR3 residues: CASRQDGLTDTQYF. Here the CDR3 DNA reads TGCGCCAGCCGACAGGACGGGCTCACAGATACGCAGTATTTT.

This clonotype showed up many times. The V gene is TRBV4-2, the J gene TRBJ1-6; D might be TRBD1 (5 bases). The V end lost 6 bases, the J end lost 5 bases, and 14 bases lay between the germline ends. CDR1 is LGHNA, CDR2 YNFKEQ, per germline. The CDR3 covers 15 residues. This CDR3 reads CASSPPGRDNSPLHF. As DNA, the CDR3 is TGTGCCAGCAGTCCCCCAGGGCGGGATAATTCACCCCTCCACTTT.

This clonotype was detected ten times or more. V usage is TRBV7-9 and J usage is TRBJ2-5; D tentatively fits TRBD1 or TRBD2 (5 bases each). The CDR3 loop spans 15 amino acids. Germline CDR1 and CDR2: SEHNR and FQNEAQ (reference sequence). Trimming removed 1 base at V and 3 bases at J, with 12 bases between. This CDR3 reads CASSLVRGPKETQYF. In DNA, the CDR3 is TGTGCCAGCAGCTTAGTTCGGGGCCCCAAAGAGACCCAGTACTTC.

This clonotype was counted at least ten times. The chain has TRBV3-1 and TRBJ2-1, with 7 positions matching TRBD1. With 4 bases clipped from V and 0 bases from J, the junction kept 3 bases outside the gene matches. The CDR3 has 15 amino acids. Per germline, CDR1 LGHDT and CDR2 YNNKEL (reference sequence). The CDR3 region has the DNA TGTGCCAGCAGCCTGGACAGGCTCTCCTACAATGAGCAGTTCTTC. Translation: CASSLDRLSYNEQFF.

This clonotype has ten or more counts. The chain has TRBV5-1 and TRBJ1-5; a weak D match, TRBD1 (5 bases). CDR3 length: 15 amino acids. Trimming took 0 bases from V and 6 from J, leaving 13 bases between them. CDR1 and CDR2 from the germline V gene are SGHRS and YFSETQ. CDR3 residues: CASSLEGREGQPQHF. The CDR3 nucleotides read TGCGCCAGCAGCTTGGAAGGCAGGGAGGGTCAGCCCCAGCATTTT.

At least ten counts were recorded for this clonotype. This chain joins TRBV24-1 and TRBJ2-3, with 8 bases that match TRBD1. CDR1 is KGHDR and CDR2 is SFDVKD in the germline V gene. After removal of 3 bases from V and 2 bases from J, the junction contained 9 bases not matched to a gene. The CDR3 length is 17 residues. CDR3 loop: CATSDRATGVLTDTQYF. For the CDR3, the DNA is TGTGCCACCAGTGATCGCGCGACAGGGGTCCTCACAGATACGCAGTATTTT.

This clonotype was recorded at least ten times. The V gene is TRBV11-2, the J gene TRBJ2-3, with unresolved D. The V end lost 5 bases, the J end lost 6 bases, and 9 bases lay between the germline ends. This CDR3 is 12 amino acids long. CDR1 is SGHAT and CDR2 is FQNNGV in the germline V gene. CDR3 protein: CASSPLRDTQYF. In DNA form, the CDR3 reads TGTGCCAGCAGCCCGCTTAGGGATACGCAGTATTTT.

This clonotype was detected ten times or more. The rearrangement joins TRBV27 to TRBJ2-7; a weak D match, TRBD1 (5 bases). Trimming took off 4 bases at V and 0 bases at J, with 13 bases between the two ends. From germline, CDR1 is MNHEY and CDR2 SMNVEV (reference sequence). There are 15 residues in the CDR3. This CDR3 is CASSSKGHSSYEQYF. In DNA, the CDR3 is TGTGCCAGCAGTTCAAAAGGACATTCCTCCTACGAGCAGTACTTC.

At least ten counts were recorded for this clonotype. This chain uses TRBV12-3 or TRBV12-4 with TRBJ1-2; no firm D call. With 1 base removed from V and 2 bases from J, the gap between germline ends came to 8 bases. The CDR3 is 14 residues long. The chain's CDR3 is CASSLGGVNYGYTF. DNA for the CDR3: TGTGCCAGCAGTTTAGGCGGTGTAAACTATGGCTACACCTTC.

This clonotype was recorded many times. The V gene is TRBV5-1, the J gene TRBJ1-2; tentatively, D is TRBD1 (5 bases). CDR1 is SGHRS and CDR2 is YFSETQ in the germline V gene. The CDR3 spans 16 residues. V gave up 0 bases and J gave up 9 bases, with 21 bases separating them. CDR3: CASSLVVGTMPKSYTF. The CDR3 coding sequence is TGCGCCAGCAGCTTGGTGGTTGGGACGATGCCTAAAAGCTACACCTTC.

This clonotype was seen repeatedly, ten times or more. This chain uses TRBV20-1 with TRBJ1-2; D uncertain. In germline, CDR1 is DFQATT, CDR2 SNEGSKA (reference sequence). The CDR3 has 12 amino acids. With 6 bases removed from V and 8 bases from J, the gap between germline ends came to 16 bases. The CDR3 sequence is CSAPVNEGGYTF. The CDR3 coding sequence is TGCAGTGCCCCAGTAAATGAGGGCGGCTACACCTTC.

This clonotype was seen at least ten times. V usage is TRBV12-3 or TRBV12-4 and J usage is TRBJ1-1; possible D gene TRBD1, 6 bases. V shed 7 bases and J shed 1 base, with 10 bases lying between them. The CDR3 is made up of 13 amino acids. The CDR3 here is CASTWGRNTEAFF. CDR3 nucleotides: TGTGCCAGCACCTGGGGGCGGAACACTGAAGCTTTCTTT.